The clone carrying this T cell receptor (beta chain) was seen ten or more times. Its antigen is currently unknown. Germline V CDR1 and CDR2: MNHEY, SMNVEV (reference sequence). Trimming shortened V by 6 bases and J by 0 bases, and 10 bases separated the two germline ends. CDR3 length: 14 residues. This specimen comes from a study of T cells in Graves' hyperthyroidism and ophthalmopathy. Study-level background: Blood from the periphery was taken at initial diagnosis, before any treatment. Study outcomes and limitations: Blood samples included most of the expanded thyroid clonotypes exceeding 0.001.

It was RNA transcripts that yielded the amplified TCR beta CDR3 regions. Using the HTBI primer set, a first-round RT-PCR was run on the TCR CDR3. Via MiXCR, TCRdb re-called the multiplex PCR reads, giving one row per CDR3 protein. The sample lists more than 350,000 distinct CDR3 sequences, roughly a sixth occurring once. Diagnosis relied on clinical symptoms, serum thyroxine and TRAb, thyroid ultrasound and orbital computed tomography. The chain recombines TRBV27 with TRBJ2-3; D is uncertain. The sequenced sample was blood. This receptor was taken from a woman aged 25 to 39 with Graves' hyperthyroidism that later progressed to Graves' ophthalmopathy. The CDR3 here is CASRRLVSTDTQYF. CDR3 nucleotide sequence: TGTGCCAGCAGGAGACTCGTAAGCACAGATACGCAGTATTTT.